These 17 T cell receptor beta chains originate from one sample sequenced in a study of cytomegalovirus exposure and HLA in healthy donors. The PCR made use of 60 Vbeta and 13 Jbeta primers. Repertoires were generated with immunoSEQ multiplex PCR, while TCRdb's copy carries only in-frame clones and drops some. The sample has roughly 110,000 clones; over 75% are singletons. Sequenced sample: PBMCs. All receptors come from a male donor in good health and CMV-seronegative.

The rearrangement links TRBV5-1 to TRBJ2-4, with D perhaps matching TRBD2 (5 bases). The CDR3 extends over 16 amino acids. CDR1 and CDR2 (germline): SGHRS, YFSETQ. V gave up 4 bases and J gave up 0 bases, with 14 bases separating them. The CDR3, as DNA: TGCGCCAGCAGCCCCATCGAGGGAGTAGCCAAAAACATTCAGTACTTC. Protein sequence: CASSPIEGVAKNIQYF.

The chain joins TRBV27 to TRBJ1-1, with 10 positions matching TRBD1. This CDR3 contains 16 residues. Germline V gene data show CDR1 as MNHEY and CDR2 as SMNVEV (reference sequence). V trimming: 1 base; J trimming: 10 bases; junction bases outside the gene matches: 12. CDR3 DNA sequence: TGTGCCAGCAGTTTATACGGATTGAGGGACAGGGGTGTAGCTTTCTTT. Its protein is CASSLYGLRDRGVAFF.

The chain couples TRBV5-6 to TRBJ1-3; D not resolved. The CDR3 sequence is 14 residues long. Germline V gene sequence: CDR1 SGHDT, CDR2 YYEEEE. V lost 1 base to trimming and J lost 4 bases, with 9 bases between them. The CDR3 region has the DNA TGTGCCAGCAGCTTGTGGGAGGCGGGAAACACCATATATTTT. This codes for CASSLWEAGNTIYF.

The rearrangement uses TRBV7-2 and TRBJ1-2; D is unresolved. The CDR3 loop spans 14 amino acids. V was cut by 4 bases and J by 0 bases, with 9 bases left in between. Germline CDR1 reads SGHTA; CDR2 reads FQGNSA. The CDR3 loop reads CASSSTSANYGYTF. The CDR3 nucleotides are TGTGCCAGCAGCTCAACATCCGCTAACTATGGCTACACCTTC.

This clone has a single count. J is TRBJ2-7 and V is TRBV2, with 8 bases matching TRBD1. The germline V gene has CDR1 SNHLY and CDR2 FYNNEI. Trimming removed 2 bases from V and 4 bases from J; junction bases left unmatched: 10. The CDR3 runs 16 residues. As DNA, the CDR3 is TGTGCCAGCAGTGAATGGTCGGACAGGGTGATATACGAGCAGTACTTC. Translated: CASSEWSDRVIYEQYF.

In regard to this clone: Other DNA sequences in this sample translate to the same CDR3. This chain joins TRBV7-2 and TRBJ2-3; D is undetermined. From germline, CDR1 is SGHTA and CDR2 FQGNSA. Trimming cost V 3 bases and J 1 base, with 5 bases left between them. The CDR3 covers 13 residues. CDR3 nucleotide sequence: TGTGCCAGCAGCTTTCAGGGCACAGATACGCAGTATTTT. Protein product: CASSFQGTDTQYF.

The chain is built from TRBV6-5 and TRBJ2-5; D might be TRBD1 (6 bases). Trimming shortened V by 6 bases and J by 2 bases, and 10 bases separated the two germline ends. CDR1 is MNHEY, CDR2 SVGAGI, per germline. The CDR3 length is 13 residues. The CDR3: CASSPGTQETQYF. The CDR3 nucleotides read TGTGCCAGCAGCCCAGGGACACAAGAGACCCAGTACTTC.

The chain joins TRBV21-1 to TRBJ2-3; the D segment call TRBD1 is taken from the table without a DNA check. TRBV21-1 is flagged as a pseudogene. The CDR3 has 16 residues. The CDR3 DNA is TGTGCCAGCAGCAAAGGGGGCAGGGGGGATACAGATACGCAGTATTTT. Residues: CASSKGGRGDTDTQYF.

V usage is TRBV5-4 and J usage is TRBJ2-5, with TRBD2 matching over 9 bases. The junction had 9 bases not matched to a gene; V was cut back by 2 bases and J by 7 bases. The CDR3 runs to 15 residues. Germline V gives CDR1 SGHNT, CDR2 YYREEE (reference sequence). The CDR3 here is CASSLLAGLGGTQYF. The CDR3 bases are TGTGCCAGCAGCTTACTAGCGGGCCTCGGAGGGACCCAGTACTTC.

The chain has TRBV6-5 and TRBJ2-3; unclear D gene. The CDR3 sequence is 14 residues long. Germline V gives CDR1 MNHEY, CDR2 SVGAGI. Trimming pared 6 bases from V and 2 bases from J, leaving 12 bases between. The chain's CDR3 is CASRGDSNTDTQYF. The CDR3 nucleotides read TGTGCCAGCAGGGGTGACTCAAACACAGATACGCAGTATTTT.

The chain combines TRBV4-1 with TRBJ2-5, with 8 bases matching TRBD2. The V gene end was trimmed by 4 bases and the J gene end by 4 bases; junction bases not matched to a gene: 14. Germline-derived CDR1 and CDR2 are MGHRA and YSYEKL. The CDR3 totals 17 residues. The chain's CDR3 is CASSRTGDGRAAETQYF. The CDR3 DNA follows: TGCGCCAGCAGCCGCACAGGAGACGGGAGGGCCGCAGAGACCCAGTACTTC.

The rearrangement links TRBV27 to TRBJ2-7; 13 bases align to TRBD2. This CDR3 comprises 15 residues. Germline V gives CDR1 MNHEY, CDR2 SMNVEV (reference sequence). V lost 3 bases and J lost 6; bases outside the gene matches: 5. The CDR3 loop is CASSFGTSGTSEQYF. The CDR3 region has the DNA TGTGCCAGCAGTTTCGGGACTAGCGGGACGAGCGAGCAGTACTTC.

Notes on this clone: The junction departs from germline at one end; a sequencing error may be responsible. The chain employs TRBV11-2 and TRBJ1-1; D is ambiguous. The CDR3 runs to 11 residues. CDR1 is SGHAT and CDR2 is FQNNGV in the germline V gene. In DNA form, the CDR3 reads TGTGCCAGCAGCTTAGTAGAGAGGGTAACGTTT. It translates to CASSLVERVTF.

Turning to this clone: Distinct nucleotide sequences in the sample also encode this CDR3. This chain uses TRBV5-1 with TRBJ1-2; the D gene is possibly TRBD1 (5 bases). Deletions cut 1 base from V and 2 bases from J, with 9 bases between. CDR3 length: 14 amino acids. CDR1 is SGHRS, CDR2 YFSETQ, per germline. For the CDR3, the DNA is TGCGCCAGCAGCTTGAGTCCAGGGAACTATGGCTACACCTTC. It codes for CASSLSPGNYGYTF.

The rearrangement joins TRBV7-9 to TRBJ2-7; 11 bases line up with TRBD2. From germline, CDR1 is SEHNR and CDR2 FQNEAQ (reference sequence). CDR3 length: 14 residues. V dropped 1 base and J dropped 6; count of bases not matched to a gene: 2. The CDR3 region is CASSLGTSGSEQYF. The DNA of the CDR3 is TGTGCCAGCAGCTTAGGAACTAGCGGGAGCGAGCAGTACTTC.

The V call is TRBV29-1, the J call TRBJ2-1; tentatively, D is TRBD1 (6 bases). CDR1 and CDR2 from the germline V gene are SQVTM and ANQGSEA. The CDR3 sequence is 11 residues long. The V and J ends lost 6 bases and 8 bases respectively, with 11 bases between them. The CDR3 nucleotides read TGCAGCGTCGCGGACAGCTATGAGCAGTTCTTC. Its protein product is CSVADSYEQFF.

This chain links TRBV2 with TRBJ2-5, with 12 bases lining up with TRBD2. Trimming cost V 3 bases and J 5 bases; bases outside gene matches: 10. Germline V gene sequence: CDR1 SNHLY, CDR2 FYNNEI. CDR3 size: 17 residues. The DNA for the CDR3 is TGTGCCAGCAGTGATGGACTAGCGGGAAGTGGCCGGGAGACCCAGTACTTC. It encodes CASSDGLAGSGRETQYF.